This entry lists 10 T cell receptor beta chains sequenced from one sample in a study of radiation and T cells in renal cell carcinoma. Time point here: baseline pretreatment blood. Treatment here: 15 Gy SBRT to primary tumor, nephrectomy 4 weeks later. Using immunoSEQ multiplex PCR, the repertoire was profiled, and TCRdb retains in-frame clones only, with some absent. The profile shows about 130,000 clones, roughly 90% of them singletons. The input for sequencing was blood, taken from a patient whose treatment included radiotherapy and nephrectomy. Every receptor here comes from a woman aged 50 to 60 with renal cell carcinoma.

The chain recombines TRBV4-1 with TRBJ1-6; possible D gene TRBD1, 5 bases. Between the trimmed V and J ends, which lost 4 bases and 4 bases, there was a span of 14 bases. This CDR3 is 16 amino acids long. In germline, CDR1 is MGHRA, CDR2 YSYEKL. CDR3 residues: CASSLGAGRYNSPLHF. CDR3 DNA sequence: TGCGCCAGCAGCCTAGGGGCAGGAAGGTATAATTCACCCCTCCACTTT.

The J gene is TRBJ2-7, the V gene TRBV7-9, with TRBD1 identical over 8 bases. V trimming: 5 bases; J trimming: 2 bases; junction bases outside the gene matches: 8. This CDR3 contains 15 residues. CDR1 and CDR2 (germline): SEHNR, FQNEAQ (reference sequence). CDR3 DNA sequence: TGTGCCAGCAGCCGTACAGGGGGAGGAACCTACGAGCAGTACTTC. As protein: CASSRTGGGTYEQYF.

This chain joins TRBV6-1 and TRBJ1-1; 8 nucleotides match TRBD1. V trimming: 5 bases; J trimming: 0 bases; junction bases outside the gene matches: 5. The CDR3 loop spans 15 amino acids. CDR1 and CDR2 from the germline V gene are MNHNS and SASEGT. In DNA form, the CDR3 reads TGTGCCAGCAGTAGACAGACAGGGGTGAACACTGAAGCTTTCTTT. This translates into CASSRQTGVNTEAFF.

This clone showed up just a few times. The chain uses TRBV4-3 and TRBJ1-2; weak D call: TRBD1 (5 bases). V dropped 1 base and J dropped 6 bases, with 12 bases sitting between them. There are 14 residues in the CDR3. Germline CDR1 LGHNA, CDR2 YSLEER. The CDR3 loop is CASSQAPGDDGYTF. CDR3 DNA: TGCGCCAGCAGCCAAGCCCCTGGGGACGATGGCTACACCTTC.

The chain is built from TRBV6-5 and TRBJ1-5; D is perhaps TRBD1 (6 bases). Germline V lookup: CDR1 MNHEY, CDR2 SVGAGI. V lost 5 bases and J lost 1, with 9 bases in between. This CDR3 comprises 14 residues. Here the CDR3 DNA reads TGTGCCAGCAGTAACGACAGGAGCAATCAGCCCCAGCATTTT. Residues: CASSNDRSNQPQHF.

In this sample, this clone turned up once. The chain recombines TRBV19 with TRBJ1-2, with TRBD1 as a possible D gene (5 bases). Deletions cut 5 bases from V and 4 bases from J, with 20 bases between. This CDR3 is 16 amino acids long. CDR1 and CDR2 from the germline V gene are LNHDA and SQIVND (reference sequence). The CDR3, as DNA: TGTGCCAGTAGTTTGGAGACAGTACCATCTCCCTATGGCTACACCTTC. Amino acids: CASSLETVPSPYGYTF.

The chain carries TRBV4-3 and TRBJ2-1; 8 positions agree with TRBD2. This CDR3 has 16 amino acids. CDR1 and CDR2 from the germline V gene are LGHNA and YSLEER. Trimming cost V 2 bases and J 0 bases; bases outside gene matches: 3. CDR3 loop: CASSQQRGSSYNEQFF. The CDR3, as DNA: TGCGCCAGCAGCCAACAGCGGGGGAGCTCCTACAATGAGCAGTTCTTC.

The chain recombines TRBV4-2 with TRBJ2-5; TRBD2 agrees at 11 bases. The CDR3 is made up of 16 amino acids. Germline values: CDR1 LGHNA, CDR2 YNFKEQ. J lost 2 bases, V lost 4 bases, and 6 bases had no gene match. CDR3 loop: CASSPLLAGDQETQYF. CDR3 nucleotide sequence: TGTGCCAGCAGCCCCTTACTAGCGGGGGATCAAGAGACCCAGTACTTC.

The chain is built from TRBV7-6 and TRBJ2-5, with 7 nucleotides matching TRBD1. The length of the CDR3 is 15 residues. Germline V gene data show CDR1 as SGHVS and CDR2 as FNYEAQ. The J segment lost 1 base and the V segment lost 4 bases, leaving 6 bases of the junction unmatched. CDR3 sequence reads: CASSSVDRVQETQYF. The CDR3 DNA sequence: TGTGCCAGCAGCTCCGTAGACAGGGTCCAAGAGACCCAGTACTTC. Using reference TRBV7-6 and TRBJ2-5 for the parts outside the CDR3, the full variable domain is GAGVSQSPRYKVTKRGQDVALRCDPISGHVSLYWYRQALGQGPEFLTYFNYEAQQDKSGLPNDRFSAERPEGSISTLTIQRTEQRDSAMYRCASSSVDRVQETQYFGPGTRLLVL.

The CDR3, as DNA: TGTGCCAGCAGCTCACCGGGACTTCCTGAGGGGCAGACCCAGTACTTC. Protein product: CASSSPGLPEGQTQYF. This rearrangement joins TRBV7-9 to TRBJ2-5; TRBD2 might be the D (6 bases). The germline V gene has CDR1 SEHNR and CDR2 FQNEAQ (reference sequence). With 4 bases removed from V and 6 bases from J, the gap between germline ends came to 21 bases. This CDR3 has 16 residues. The whole variable domain, remainder taken from reference TRBV7-9 and TRBJ2-5, is DTGVSQNPRHKITKRGQNVTFRCDPISEHNRLYWYRQTLGQGPEFLTYFQNEAQLEKSRLLSDRFSAERPKGSFSTLEIQRTEQGDSAMYLCASSSPGLPEGQTQYFGPGTRLLVL.